This T cell receptor (beta chain) originates from a study of blood T cell repertoires in COVID-19. Generated by immunoSEQ multiplex PCR, the TCRdb table keeps only in-frame clones and is missing some. The sample records approximately 250,000 clones, 85% to 90% being singletons. The sequenced material came from PBMCs or T cells enriched from blood (not recorded which). This TCR was sampled from a woman aged 25 to 39 with acute COVID-19.

The CDR3 sequence is CAWNGQSSEQYF. CDR3 coding DNA: TGTGCCTGGAACGGACAATCATCCGAGCAGTACTTC. The gene calls are TRBV30 and TRBJ2-7; D possibly corresponds to TRBD1 (5 bases). The germline V gene has CDR1 GTSNPN and CDR2 SVGIG (reference sequence). The CDR3 is 12 amino acids. Trimming took off 4 bases at V and 6 bases at J, with 13 bases between the two ends.